One and the same sample provided the 18 T cell receptor beta chains below, sequenced in a study of neurological immune-mediated disorders. As to time point: longitudinal time-point 1 (baseline). MiXCR, run by TCRdb on the 5' RACE reads, gives a single entry per CDR3 protein. The sample gives 55,000 to 80,000 distinct CDR3 sequences, approximately 13% of which show up once; about 4.5% is in the top ten. The source material was PBMCs. The origin of the receptors is a female donor with HTLV-1-associated myelopathy (HAM/TSP).

On this clonotype itself: Germline is not matched at one junction end, which may reflect a read error. The gene calls are TRBV10-3 and TRBJ2-5; TRBD1 matches 8 bases. The CDR3 length is 15 residues. Germline V gives CDR1 ENHRY, CDR2 SYGVKD. CDR3: CAISLDRAAQQTQYF. In nucleotides, the CDR3 is TGTGCCATCAGTTTGGACAGGGCCGCCCAACAGACCCAGTACTTC.

This clonotype was detected many times. V usage is TRBV2 and J usage is TRBJ1-1; TRBD1 might be the D (5 bases). CDR3 length: 14 residues. V gave up 6 bases and J gave up 1 base, with 12 bases separating them. Germline V gene data show CDR1 as SNHLY and CDR2 as FYNNEI. CDR3 sequence (DNA): TGTGCCAGCAGAACTCGGGGGGGGAACACTGAAGCTTTCTTT. This translates into CASRTRGGNTEAFF. Looking up the rest from reference TRBV2 and TRBJ1-1 gives the full variable domain: EPEVTQTPSHQVTQMGQEVILRCVPISNHLYFYWYRQILGQKVEFLVSFYNNEISEKSEIFDDQFSVERPDGSNFTLKIRSTKLEDSAMYFCASRTRGGNTEAFFGQGTRLTVV.

This chain uses TRBV10-3 with TRBJ2-3; D is unclear. CDR3 size: 12 residues. V was trimmed by 4 bases and J by 4 bases, leaving 6 bases between them. Germline V gene lookup returns CDR1 ENHRY and CDR2 SYGVKD. The CDR3 nucleotides are TGTGCCATCAGTGCGGGCTCAGATACGCAGTATTTT. It yields the protein CAISAGSDTQYF.

This clonotype was observed many times. This sequence joins TRBV5-1 and TRBJ2-3, with D perhaps TRBD2 (6 bases). This CDR3 comprises 18 residues. V was clipped by 2 bases and J by 6 bases, with 25 bases between them. Per germline, CDR1 SGHRS and CDR2 YFSETQ. The CDR3 is CASSFVGEGLRGEDTQYF. The CDR3 DNA follows: TGCGCCAGCAGCTTCGTGGGGGAAGGACTTCGCGGGGAGGATACGCAGTATTTT.

This clonotype was counted ten times or more. This chain links TRBV7-3 with TRBJ2-3; D remains unclear. The length of the CDR3 is 13 residues. V dropped 1 base and J dropped 4 bases, with 6 bases sitting between them. CDR1 is SGHTA and CDR2 is FQGTGA in the germline V gene. The DNA of the CDR3 is TGTGCCAGCAGCTTAATGGACGCAGATACGCAGTATTTT. This sequence encodes CASSLMDADTQYF.

This clonotype was observed many times. The V and J genes are TRBV20-1 and TRBJ2-2; TRBD1 aligns across 7 bases. The CDR3 sequence is 16 residues long. CDR1 and CDR2 from the germline V gene are DFQATT and SNEGSKA (reference sequence). The J segment lost 6 bases and the V segment lost 4 bases, leaving 14 bases of the junction unmatched. CDR3 residues: CSATGQLSMGAGELFF. In DNA form, the CDR3 reads TGCAGTGCTACGGGACAGCTCTCGATGGGGGCCGGGGAGCTGTTTTTT.

This clonotype was recorded at least ten times. The chain carries TRBV29-1 and TRBJ1-2; 7 nucleotides match TRBD1. V was clipped by 2 bases and J by 4 bases; unmatched bases: 4. There are 13 residues in the CDR3. Germline V gives CDR1 SQVTM, CDR2 ANQGSEA. CDR3 sequence (DNA): TGCAGCGTTGAAACTCCAGGGGGCTATGGCTACACCTTC. This sequence encodes CSVETPGGYGYTF.

The gene calls are TRBV12-3 or TRBV12-4 and TRBJ2-3; 15 nucleotides align to TRBD2. The J segment lost 5 bases and the V segment lost 5 bases, leaving 11 bases of the junction unmatched. The CDR3 consists of 18 residues. The CDR3 DNA sequence: TGTGCCAGCAGTCGGGACACAGGACTAGCGGGGGGGTTAGATACGCAGTATTTT. Translation: CASSRDTGLAGGLDTQYF.

This clonotype was seen ten or more times. The chain is built from TRBV5-5 and TRBJ1-3; possible D gene TRBD1, 5 bases. V was pared by 4 bases and J by 7 bases, with 9 bases between. The CDR3 loop spans 12 amino acids. Germline values: CDR1 SGHKS, CDR2 YYEKEE (reference sequence). The CDR3 reads CASSARQNTIYF. The DNA for the CDR3 is TGTGCCAGCAGCGCCAGACAGAACACCATATATTTT.

This clonotype has only a few counts. This chain connects TRBV5-1 to TRBJ2-3; D possibly corresponds to TRBD2 (5 bases). The germline V gene encodes CDR1 SGHRS and CDR2 YFSETQ. There are 14 residues in the CDR3. V was trimmed by 2 bases and J by 4 bases, leaving 11 bases between them. The CDR3: CASSLRTGADTQYF. CDR3 nucleotides: TGCGCCAGCAGCTTAAGAACCGGGGCAGATACGCAGTATTTT.

This clonotype showed up many times. This chain links TRBV9 with TRBJ1-6; possibly TRBD1 for D (5 bases). Trimming stripped 4 bases from V and 8 bases from J, with 16 bases between. CDR1 and CDR2 from the germline V gene are SGDLS and YYNGEE. This CDR3 has 15 amino acids. The CDR3 region is CASSINFGADSPLHF. CDR3 nucleotide sequence: TGTGCCAGCAGCATCAACTTCGGGGCGGATTCACCCCTCCACTTT.

This clonotype was counted at least ten times. V gene TRBV5-1 combines with J gene TRBJ1-5; D perhaps matches TRBD1 (6 bases). The CDR3 runs to 15 residues. Germline V gene data show CDR1 as SGHRS and CDR2 as YFSETQ. V gave up 0 bases and J gave up 6 bases, with 13 bases separating them. The CDR3 loop reads CASSLAPGHGQPQHF. The CDR3 DNA reads as TGCGCCAGCAGCTTGGCCCCGGGACACGGTCAGCCCCAGCATTTT. Full variable domain (missing parts from reference TRBV5-1 and TRBJ1-5): KAGVTQTPRYLIKTRGQQVTLSCSPISGHRSVSWYQQTPGQGLQFLFEYFSETQRNKGNFPGRFSGRQFSNSRSEMNVSTLELGDSALYLCASSLAPGHGQPQHFGDGTRLSIL.

This clonotype was picked up many times. The gene calls are TRBV20-1 and TRBJ2-7; D is perhaps TRBD1 or TRBD2 (7 bases each). Trimming pared 6 bases from V and 2 bases from J, leaving 14 bases between. CDR3 size: 13 residues. The germline V gene has CDR1 DFQATT and CDR2 SNEGSKA (reference sequence). CDR3 in amino acids: CSASGGEAYEQYF. CDR3 DNA: TGCAGTGCCTCAGGGGGGGAGGCCTACGAGCAGTACTTC.

The table lists this clonotype with many counts. The chain joins TRBV12-3 or TRBV12-4 to TRBJ2-1; D may be TRBD2 (5 bases). Trimming took off 10 bases at V and 2 bases at J, with 15 bases between the two ends. The CDR3 is made up of 14 amino acids. CDR3 residues: CATGGTYTYNEQFF. CDR3 in DNA: TGTGCCACCGGAGGTACCTATACCTACAATGAGCAGTTCTTC.

The V and J genes are TRBV20-1 and TRBJ1-6, with unresolved D. Germline loops: CDR1 DFQATT, CDR2 SNEGSKA (reference sequence). The ends were cut back, 5 bases at V and 0 bases at J, with 11 bases in the middle. The CDR3 loop spans 15 amino acids. In nucleotides, the CDR3 is TGCAGTGCTCAACGAGGGAGCTCCTATAATTCACCCCTCCACTTT. Amino acid sequence: CSAQRGSSYNSPLHF.

The genes are TRBV7-2 and TRBJ2-5, with 11 nucleotides matching TRBD1. This CDR3 comprises 15 residues. Looked up from germline, CDR1 is SGHTA and CDR2 is FQGNSA. Germline trimming cut 4 bases from V and 5 bases from J; bases unmatched to any gene: 6. The DNA for the CDR3 is TGTGCCAGCAGCTCCCGGACAGGGGGCTGGGAGACCCAGTACTTC. This gives the protein CASSSRTGGWETQYF.

This clonotype occurred many times. This chain connects TRBV2 to TRBJ1-1; 7 bases map to TRBD1. CDR1 is SNHLY, CDR2 FYNNEI, per germline. V trimming: 4 bases; J trimming: 9 bases; junction bases outside the gene matches: 5. The length of the CDR3 is 12 residues. The CDR3 reads CASSGERGQAFF. In DNA, the CDR3 is TGTGCCAGCAGTGGTGAGAGGGGGCAAGCTTTCTTT.

This clonotype was picked up many times. The chain is built from TRBV29-1 and TRBJ2-7, with 11 bases lining up with TRBD1. V dropped 6 bases and J dropped 7; count of bases not matched to a gene: 11. The CDR3 contains 14 residues. Germline loops: CDR1 SQVTM, CDR2 ANQGSEA. The CDR3 region has the DNA TGCAGCGTCAACGGACGGGGACAGGGGGGTGAGCAGTACTTC. It yields the protein CSVNGRGQGGEQYF.